These 20 T cell receptor beta chains share one sample of origin, sequenced in a study of CXCR3-negative and CXCR3-positive naive CD8 T cells (dated by TCRdb to between 2019 and 2020). Sequenced on a NextSeq 550. The Human TCR Profiling Kit (MiLaboratory) was used to make UMI-labeled 5' RACE TRB cDNA libraries. TCRdb reprocessed the reads; each CDR3 protein sequence makes one entry, and DNA is unavailable. Per the sample table, the count is tens of thousands of distinct CDR3 sequences. The ten largest clones capture around 15% of the sample. Sequencing was performed on memory CD8+ T cells from blood. In the paper's terms, the cell subset or site label means: conventional CD8+ memory T cells (TMEM), sorted as controls. The source of these receptors is a human donor in good health. Some clones in this sample may be carry-over from other donors' samples.

This sequence joins TRBV10-3 and TRBJ2-3; TCRdb's D call of TRBD1 is untestable without DNA. From germline, CDR1 is ENHRY and CDR2 SYGVKD. CDR3 length equals 15 residues. CDR3: CAISERKGQEDTQYF.

The CDR3: CASSSHGTSGSLHETQYF. The chain is built from TRBV7-7 and TRBJ2-5; the TCRdb call, TRBD2, lacks DNA for checking. CDR3 size: 18 residues. Looked up from germline, CDR1 is SSHAT and CDR2 is FNYEAQ (reference sequence). Looking up the rest from reference TRBV7-7 and TRBJ2-5 gives the full variable domain: GAGVSQSPRYKVTKRGQDVTLRCDPISSHATLYWYQQALGQGPEFLTYFNYEAQPDKSGLPSDRFSAERPEGSISTLTIQRTEQRDSAMYRCASSSHGTSGSLHETQYFGPGTRLLVL.

Here the CDR3 reads CSAREIRGREEAFF. The chain links TRBV20-1 to TRBJ1-1; TCRdb's D call, TRBD1, is unchecked because there is no DNA. The length of the CDR3 is 14 residues. CDR1 and CDR2 from the germline V gene are DFQATT and SNEGSKA (reference sequence).

The chain combines TRBV6-5 with TRBJ2-7. Germline V gives CDR1 MNHEY, CDR2 SVGAGI. This CDR3 spans 13 amino acids. CDR3 amino acids: CASSYSIRSEQYF.

The rearrangement links TRBV28 to TRBJ2-5; the D call of TRBD2 rests on TCRdb alone, since no DNA is present to check it. CDR1 MDHEN and CDR2 SYDVKM come from the germline V gene. The CDR3 covers 13 residues. The CDR3: CASSKLARETQYF. Together with reference TRBV28 and TRBJ2-5, the CDR3 gives the full variable domain: DVKVTQSSRYLVKRTGEKVFLECVQDMDHENMFWYRQDPGLGLRLIYFSYDVKMKEKGDIPEGYSVSREKKERFSLILESASTNQTSMYLCASSKLARETQYFGPGTRLLVL.

The rearrangement uses TRBV2 and TRBJ2-3; TCRdb's assignment of TRBD1 cannot be checked, as there is no DNA. Germline CDR1 and CDR2: SNHLY and FYNNEI. This CDR3 has 14 residues. The CDR3 here is CASTTAPGSDTQYF.

The chain combines TRBV28 with TRBJ2-7. The CDR3 length is 15 residues. The germline V gene encodes CDR1 MDHEN and CDR2 SYDVKM. The CDR3 here is CASSRTRQSSYEQYF.

The chain has TRBV5-4 and TRBJ2-1; without DNA, the TCRdb call of TRBD1 cannot be checked. CDR1 and CDR2 from the germline V gene are SGHNT and YYREEE (reference sequence). The CDR3 has 15 residues. The CDR3 region is CASSVGTGAYNEQFF.

CDR3 protein: CASSYTGSTDTQYF. This rearrangement joins TRBV6-5 to TRBJ2-3; without DNA, the TCRdb call of TRBD1 cannot be checked. Germline-derived CDR1 and CDR2 are MNHEY and SVGAGI. The CDR3 is 14 amino acids.

The CDR3: CASSLGQATEAFF. The chain links TRBV7-9 to TRBJ1-1; no DNA is available, so the TRBD1 call from TCRdb remains unchecked. The CDR3 extends over 13 amino acids. Germline values: CDR1 SEHNR, CDR2 FQNEAQ (reference sequence).

The J gene is TRBJ2-1, the V gene TRBV4-2; no DNA is available, so the TRBD1 call from TCRdb remains unchecked. Germline V gene lookup returns CDR1 LGHNA and CDR2 YNFKEQ. This CDR3 is 15 amino acids long. CDR3 residues: CASSQAQGVYNEQFF.

CDR3 loop: CASSLAHTILGDTQYF. J is TRBJ2-3 and V is TRBV7-9. Per the germline V gene, CDR1 is SEHNR and CDR2 is FQNEAQ (reference sequence). The CDR3 runs 16 residues.

The V call is TRBV7-6, the J call TRBJ2-3; there is no DNA to check the TCRdb D call of TRBD2. CDR3 length equals 17 residues. Germline-derived CDR1 and CDR2 are SGHVS and FNYEAQ. CDR3 sequence reads: CASSLAAASGYADTQYF.

The rearrangement joins TRBV29-1 to TRBJ2-3; no DNA is available, so the TRBD2 call from TCRdb remains unchecked. There are 14 residues in the CDR3. Germline assignment: CDR1 SQVTM and CDR2 ANQGSEA. CDR3 amino acids: CSVVGGSSGDTQYF.

The chain joins TRBV4-1 to TRBJ2-1; no DNA is available, so the TRBD2 call from TCRdb remains unchecked. This CDR3 contains 15 residues. The V gene's germline CDR1 is MGHRA and CDR2 YSYEKL. The CDR3 here is CASSQEGAGGDEQFF.

The chain is built from TRBV29-1 and TRBJ2-7; TCRdb gives TRBD2 as the D gene, but with no DNA this cannot be confirmed. Germline CDR1 reads SQVTM; CDR2 reads ANQGSEA. The CDR3 is made up of 14 amino acids. The CDR3 loop is CSVVLVGYVGEQYF.

This chain uses TRBV29-1 with TRBJ2-1. Germline CDR1 SQVTM, CDR2 ANQGSEA. The CDR3 is 14 amino acids. This CDR3 reads CSVEDSIAYNEQFF.

The CDR3 reads CASSLAGAQGANYGYTF. The chain carries TRBV7-2 and TRBJ1-2; the D call from TCRdb, TRBD1, cannot be confirmed without DNA. Germline V gene data show CDR1 as SGHTA and CDR2 as FQGNSA. The CDR3 contains 17 residues. Combining the CDR3 with reference TRBV7-2 and TRBJ1-2 gives the whole variable domain GAGVSQSPSNKVTEKGKDVELRCDPISGHTALYWYRQSLGQGLEFLIYFQGNSAPDKSGLPSDRFSAERTGGSVSTLTIQRTQQEDSAVYLCASSLAGAQGANYGYTFGSGTRLTVV.

V gene TRBV14 combines with J gene TRBJ2-5; checking the TCRdb D call of TRBD1 is not possible without DNA. The CDR3 runs to 13 residues. Germline V gene sequence: CDR1 SGHDN, CDR2 FVKESK. The CDR3 reads CASSQSRAETQYF.

The genes are TRBV6-2 or TRBV6-3 and TRBJ2-7; checking the TCRdb D call of TRBD1 is not possible without DNA. Germline V gives CDR1 MNHEY, CDR2 SVGEGT. The CDR3 has 14 amino acids. This CDR3 is CASSYSGQTYEQYF.